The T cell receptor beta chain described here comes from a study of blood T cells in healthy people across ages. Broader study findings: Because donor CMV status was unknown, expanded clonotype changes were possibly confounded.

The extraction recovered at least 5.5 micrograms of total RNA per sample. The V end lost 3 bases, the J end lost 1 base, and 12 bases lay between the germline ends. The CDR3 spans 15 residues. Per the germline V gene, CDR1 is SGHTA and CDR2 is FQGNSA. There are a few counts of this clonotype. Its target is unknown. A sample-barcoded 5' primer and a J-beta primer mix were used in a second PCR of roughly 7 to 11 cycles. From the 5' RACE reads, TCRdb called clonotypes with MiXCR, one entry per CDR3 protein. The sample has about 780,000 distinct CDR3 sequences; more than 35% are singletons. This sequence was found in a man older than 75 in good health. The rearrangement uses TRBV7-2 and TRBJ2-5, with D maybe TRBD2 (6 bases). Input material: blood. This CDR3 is CASSLSGWSQETQYF. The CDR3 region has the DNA TGTGCCAGCAGCTTGAGCGGGTGGAGCCAAGAGACCCAGTACTTC.